Following are 9 T cell receptor beta chains from one sample sequenced in a study of T cell repertoires in cytomegalovirus infection. A single record per CDR3 protein comes from TCRdb applying MiXCR to the reads. This sample yields around 740,000 distinct CDR3 sequences, of which 35% are seen a single time; about 2.8% belongs to the top ten. Material: PBMCs. These receptors were obtained from a human donor in good health (CMV status not recorded). Some clones in this sample may be carry-over from other donors' samples.

J is TRBJ2-3 and V is TRBV11-1; TRBD2 matches at 8 bases. Trimming cost V 2 bases and J 3 bases; bases outside gene matches: 7. Germline assignment: CDR1 SGHAT and CDR2 FQDESV (reference sequence). CDR3 length equals 16 residues. The chain's CDR3 is CASSLIREGRTDTQYF. For the CDR3, the DNA is TGTGCCAGCAGCTTAATCCGGGAGGGCCGGACAGATACGCAGTATTTT.

This clonotype was recorded many times. The CDR3 loop is CASSSFADTQYF. The CDR3 bases are TGTGCCAGCAGCTCCTTTGCAGATACGCAGTATTTT. V is TRBV7-2 and J is TRBJ2-3; no clear D gene. The V end lost 4 bases, the J end lost 4 bases, and 6 bases lay between the germline ends. Germline V gives CDR1 SGHTA, CDR2 FQGNSA. The CDR3 loop spans 12 amino acids. The whole variable domain, filled in from reference TRBV7-2 and TRBJ2-3, reads GAGVSQSPSNKVTEKGKDVELRCDPISGHTALYWYRQSLGQGLEFLIYFQGNSAPDKSGLPSDRFSAERTGGSVSTLTIQRTQQEDSAVYLCASSSFADTQYFGPGTRLTVL.

The V call is TRBV28, the J call TRBJ2-1; D ambiguous. CDR1 MDHEN and CDR2 SYDVKM come from the germline V gene. The CDR3 is 14 residues long. Trimming left V 8 bases short and J 1 base short, with 12 bases between. CDR3 loop: CASQTQGSYNEQFF. The CDR3 nucleotides read TGTGCCAGCCAGACCCAAGGGTCCTACAATGAGCAGTTCTTC.

The J gene is TRBJ1-3, the V gene TRBV7-2; the D is unclear. The CDR3 sequence is 15 residues long. V dropped 0 bases and J dropped 0 bases, with 6 bases sitting between them. CDR1 is SGHTA and CDR2 is FQGNSA in the germline V gene. In DNA form, the CDR3 reads TGTGCCAGCAGCTTAGCGGGCGACTCTGGAAACACCATATATTTT. Its protein is CASSLAGDSGNTIYF. Filled out from reference TRBV7-2 and TRBJ1-3, the complete variable domain reads GAGVSQSPSNKVTEKGKDVELRCDPISGHTALYWYRQSLGQGLEFLIYFQGNSAPDKSGLPSDRFSAERTGGSVSTLTIQRTQQEDSAVYLCASSLAGDSGNTIYFGEGSWLTVV.

The CDR3: CASSGNTNYGYTF. CDR3 in DNA: TGCGCCAGCAGTGGAAACACTAACTATGGCTACACCTTC. The chain links TRBV10-1 to TRBJ1-2; D not certain. Germline V CDR1 and CDR2: WNHNN, SYGVQD (reference sequence). V was clipped by 4 bases and J by 0 bases, with 6 bases between them. CDR3 length: 13 residues.

This clonotype was recorded at least ten times. The J gene is TRBJ1-2, the V gene TRBV7-2, with 8 bases that match TRBD1. In germline, CDR1 is SGHTA, CDR2 FQGNSA. The CDR3 contains 13 residues. With 4 bases clipped from V and 4 bases from J, the junction kept 2 bases outside the gene matches. As DNA, the CDR3 is TGTGCCAGCAGCTGGGACAGGACCTATGGCTACACCTTC. This sequence encodes CASSWDRTYGYTF.

This clonotype appeared once. At one end the junction does not follow the germline gene, possibly because of a read error. The chain employs TRBV7-2 and TRBJ1-6; TRBD1 aligns across 10 bases. CDR1 is SGHTA and CDR2 is FQGNSA in the germline V gene. This CDR3 region has 15 residues. CDR3 loop: CVSSSAGTGALPLHF. The CDR3 nucleotides are TGTGTCAGCAGCTCAGCCGGGACAGGGGCCCTTCCCCTCCACTTT. Together with reference TRBV7-2 and TRBJ1-6, the CDR3 gives the full variable domain: GAGVSQSPSNKVTEKGKDVELRCDPISGHTALYWYRQSLGQGLEFLIYFQGNSAPDKSGLPSDRFSAERTGGSVSTLTIQRTQQEDSAVYLCVSSSAGTGALPLHFGNGTRLTVT.

This clonotype was found a few times. The V and J genes are TRBV6-2 or TRBV6-3 and TRBJ2-7; D gene unclear. Trimming stripped 6 bases from V and 5 bases from J, with 8 bases between. Germline values: CDR1 MNHEY, CDR2 SVGEGT. This CDR3 has 11 residues. CDR3 loop: CASSFPNEQYF. CDR3 nucleotide sequence: TGTGCCAGCAGCTTCCCCAACGAGCAGTACTTC.

V and J are TRBV7-9 and TRBJ2-7; D unclear. The length of the CDR3 is 13 residues. Trimming left V 8 bases short and J 1 base short, with 12 bases between. The germline gives CDR1 SEHNR, CDR2 FQNEAQ (reference sequence). As DNA, the CDR3 is TGTGCCAGCCGAAACGGAGCATCCTACGAGCAGTACTTC. Its translation is CASRNGASYEQYF.